The table lists the clone carrying this T cell receptor beta chain with many counts. The antigen remains undetermined. Investigators amplified TCR beta CDR3 regions from RNA transcripts. A first-round RT-PCR used HTBI primers, followed by a second-round multiplex PCR. TCRdb re-called the multiplex PCR reads through MiXCR, storing one row per CDR3 protein. This repertoire shows roughly 420,000 distinct CDR3 sequences, more than 20% found once; its top ten account for 3%. Germline V gene sequence: CDR1 SGHAT, CDR2 FQNNGV. V gave up 1 base and J gave up 3 bases, with 16 bases separating them. The CDR3 runs 18 residues. Ophthalmopathy absent within 18 months of follow-up marked hyperthyroidism as stable. A 10 ml volume of fresh peripheral blood provided the PBMCs. This entry comes from a study of Graves' ophthalmopathy and Graves' hyperthyroidism. Study-level background: Peripheral blood was gathered at the point of initial diagnosis, before any treatment started. General study results and limits: Most thyroid clonotypes with frequency above 0.001 were detected in blood too.

The genes are TRBV11-2 and TRBJ2-6; D ambiguous. The sequencing input was peripheral blood. The clonotype originates from a woman aged 18-29 years with stable Graves' hyperthyroidism. CDR3 coding DNA: TGTGCCAGCAGCTTAGGCCTTAGGCTGAACATTGGGGCCAACGTCCTGACTTTC. Amino acid sequence: CASSLGLRLNIGANVLTF. Using reference TRBV11-2 and TRBJ2-6 for the parts outside the CDR3, the full variable domain is EAGVAQSPRYKIIEKRQSVAFWCNPISGHATLYWYQQILGQGPKLLIQFQNNGVVDDSQLPKDRFSAERLKGVDSTLKIQPAKLEDSAVYLCASSLGLRLNIGANVLTFGAGSRLTVL.